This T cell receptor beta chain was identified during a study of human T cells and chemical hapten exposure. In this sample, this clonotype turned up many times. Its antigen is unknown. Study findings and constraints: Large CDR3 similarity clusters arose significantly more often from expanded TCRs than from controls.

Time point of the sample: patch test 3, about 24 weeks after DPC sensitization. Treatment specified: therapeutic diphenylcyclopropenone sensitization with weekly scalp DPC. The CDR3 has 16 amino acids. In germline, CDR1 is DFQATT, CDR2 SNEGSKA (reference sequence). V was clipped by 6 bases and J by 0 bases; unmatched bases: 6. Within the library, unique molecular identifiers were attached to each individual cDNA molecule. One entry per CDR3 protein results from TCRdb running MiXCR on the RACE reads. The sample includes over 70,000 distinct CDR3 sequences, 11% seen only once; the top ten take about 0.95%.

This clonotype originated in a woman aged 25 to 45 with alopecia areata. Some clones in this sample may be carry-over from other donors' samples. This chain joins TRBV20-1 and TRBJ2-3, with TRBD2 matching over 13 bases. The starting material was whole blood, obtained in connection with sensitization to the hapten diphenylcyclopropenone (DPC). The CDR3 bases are TGCAGTGCCGGTCCGGGACTAGCGGGAAGCACAGATACGCAGTATTTT. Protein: CSAGPGLAGSTDTQYF.